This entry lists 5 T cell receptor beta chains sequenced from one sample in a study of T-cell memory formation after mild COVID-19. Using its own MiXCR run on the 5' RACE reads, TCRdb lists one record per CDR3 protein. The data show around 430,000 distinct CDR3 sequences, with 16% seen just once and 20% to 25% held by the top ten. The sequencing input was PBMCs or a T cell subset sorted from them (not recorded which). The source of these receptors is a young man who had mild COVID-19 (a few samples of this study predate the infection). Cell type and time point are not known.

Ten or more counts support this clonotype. In DNA, the CDR3 is TGCGCCAGCAGCTTTGGGACCCGCTGGGATACGCAGTATTTT. This encodes CASSFGTRWDTQYF. The V gene is TRBV5-1, the J gene TRBJ2-3; possibly TRBD1 or TRBD2 for D (5 bases each). CDR1 SGHRS and CDR2 YFSETQ come from the germline V gene. The germline V and J ends were trimmed by 2 bases and 6 bases, with 13 bases remaining between them. The CDR3 runs to 14 residues.

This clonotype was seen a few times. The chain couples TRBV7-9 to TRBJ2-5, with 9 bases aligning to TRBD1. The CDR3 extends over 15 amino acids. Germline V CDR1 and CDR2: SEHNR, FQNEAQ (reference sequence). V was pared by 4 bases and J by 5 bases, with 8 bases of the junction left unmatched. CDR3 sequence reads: CASSWGQGLSETQYF. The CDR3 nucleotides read TGTGCCAGCAGCTGGGGACAGGGACTTAGCGAGACCCAGTACTTC.

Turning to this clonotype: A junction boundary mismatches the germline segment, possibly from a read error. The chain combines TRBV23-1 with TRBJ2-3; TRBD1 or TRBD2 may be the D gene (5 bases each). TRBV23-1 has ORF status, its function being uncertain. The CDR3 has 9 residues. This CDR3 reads CLGGDTQYF. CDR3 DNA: TGTCTTGGGGGAGATACGCAGTATTTT.

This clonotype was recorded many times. CDR3 amino acids: CASSPRAYEQYF. In nucleotides, the CDR3 is TGTGCCAGCAGCCCACGAGCTTACGAGCAGTACTTC. This chain links TRBV12-3 or TRBV12-4 with TRBJ2-7, with D uncertain. The CDR3 runs 12 residues. Trimming shortened V by 6 bases and J by 4 bases, and 10 bases separated the two germline ends.

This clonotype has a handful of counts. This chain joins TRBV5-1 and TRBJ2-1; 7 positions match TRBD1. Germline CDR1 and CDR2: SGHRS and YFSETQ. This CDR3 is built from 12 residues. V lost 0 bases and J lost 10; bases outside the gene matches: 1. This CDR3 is CASSLEQGEQFF. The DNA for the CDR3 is TGCGCCAGCAGCTTGGAACAGGGGGAGCAGTTCTTC.